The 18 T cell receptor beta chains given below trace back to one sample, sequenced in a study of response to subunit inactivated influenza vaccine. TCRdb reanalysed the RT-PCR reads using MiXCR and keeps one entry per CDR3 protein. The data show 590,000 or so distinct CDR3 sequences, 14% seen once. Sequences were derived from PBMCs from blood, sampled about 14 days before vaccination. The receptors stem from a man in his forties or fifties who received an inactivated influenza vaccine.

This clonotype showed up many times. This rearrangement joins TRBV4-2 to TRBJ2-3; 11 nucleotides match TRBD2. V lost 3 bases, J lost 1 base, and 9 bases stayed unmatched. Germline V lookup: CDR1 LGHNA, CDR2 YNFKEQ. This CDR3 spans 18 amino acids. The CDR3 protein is CASSQVAGGPDRTDTQYF. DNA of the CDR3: TGTGCCAGCAGCCAGGTAGCGGGGGGGCCCGATCGCACAGATACGCAGTATTTT.

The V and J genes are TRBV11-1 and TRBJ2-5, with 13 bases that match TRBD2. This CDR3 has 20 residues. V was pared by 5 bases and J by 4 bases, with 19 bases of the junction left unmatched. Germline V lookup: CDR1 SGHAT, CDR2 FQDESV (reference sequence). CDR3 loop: CASSRLSTSGRAFGSETQYF. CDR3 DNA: TGTGCCAGCAGCCGCCTCTCAACTAGCGGGAGGGCCTTCGGTTCAGAGACCCAGTACTTC.

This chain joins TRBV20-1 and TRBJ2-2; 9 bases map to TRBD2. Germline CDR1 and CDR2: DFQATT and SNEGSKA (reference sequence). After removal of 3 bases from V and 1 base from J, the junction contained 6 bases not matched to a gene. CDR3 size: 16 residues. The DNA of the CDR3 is TGCAGTGCTAGCCCCCTAGCGGGGCGGAACACCGGGGAGCTGTTTTTT. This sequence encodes CSASPLAGRNTGELFF.

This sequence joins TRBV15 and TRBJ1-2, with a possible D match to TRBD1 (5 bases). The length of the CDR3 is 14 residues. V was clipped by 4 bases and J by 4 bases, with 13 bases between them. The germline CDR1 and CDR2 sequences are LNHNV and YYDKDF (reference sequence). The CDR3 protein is CATSMGPPAYGYTF. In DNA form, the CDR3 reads TGTGCCACCAGCATGGGGCCGCCAGCCTATGGCTACACCTTC.

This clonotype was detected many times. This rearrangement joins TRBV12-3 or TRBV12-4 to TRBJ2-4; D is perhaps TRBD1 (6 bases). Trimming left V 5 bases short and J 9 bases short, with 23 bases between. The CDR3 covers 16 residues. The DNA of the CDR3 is TGTGCCAGCAGTCCGCTTGAGGGCTACCGAGGGGGCATTCAGTACTTC. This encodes CASSPLEGYRGGIQYF.

The CDR3 DNA sequence: TGTGCCTGTGGAACCGGGACTAGCGGGAGTTACGAGCAGTACTTC. Its translation is CACGTGTSGSYEQYF. The chain links TRBV30 to TRBJ2-7; 14 positions agree with TRBD2. J lost 4 bases, V lost 6 bases, and 8 bases had no gene match. The CDR3 is made up of 15 amino acids. Germline-derived CDR1 and CDR2 are GTSNPN and SVGIG (reference sequence). Drawing the rest from reference TRBV30 and TRBJ2-7, the complete variable domain is SQTIHQWPATLVQPVGSPLSLECTVEGTSNPNLYWYRQAAGRGLQLLFYSVGIGQISSEVPQNLSASRPQDRQFILSSKKLLLSDSGFYLCACGTGTSGSYEQYFGPGTRLTVT.

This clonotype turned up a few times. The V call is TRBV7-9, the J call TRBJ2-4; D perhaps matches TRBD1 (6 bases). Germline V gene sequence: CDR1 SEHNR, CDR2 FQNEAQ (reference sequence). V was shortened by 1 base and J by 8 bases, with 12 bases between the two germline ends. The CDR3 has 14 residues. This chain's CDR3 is CASSLDAGVHIQYF. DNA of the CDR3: TGTGCCAGCAGCTTAGATGCAGGGGTGCACATTCAGTACTTC. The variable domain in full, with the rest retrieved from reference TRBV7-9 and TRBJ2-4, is DTGVSQNPRHKITKRGQNVTFRCDPISEHNRLYWYRQTLGQGPEFLTYFQNEAQLEKSRLLSDRFSAERPKGSFSTLEIQRTEQGDSAMYLCASSLDAGVHIQYFGAGTRLSVL.

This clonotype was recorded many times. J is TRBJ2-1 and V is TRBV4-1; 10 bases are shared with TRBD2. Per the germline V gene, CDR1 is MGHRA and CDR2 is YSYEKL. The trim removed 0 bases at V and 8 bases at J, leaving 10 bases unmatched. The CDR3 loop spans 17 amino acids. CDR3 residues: CASSQEISGRALDEQFF. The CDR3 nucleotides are TGCGCCAGCAGCCAAGAAATCAGCGGGAGGGCCCTAGATGAGCAGTTCTTC.

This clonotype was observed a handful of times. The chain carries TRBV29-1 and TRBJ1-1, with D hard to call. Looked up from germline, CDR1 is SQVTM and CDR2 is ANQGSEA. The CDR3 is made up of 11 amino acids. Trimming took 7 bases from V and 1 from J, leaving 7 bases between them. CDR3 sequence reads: CSAGKNTEAFF. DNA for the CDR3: TGCAGCGCGGGGAAGAACACTGAAGCTTTCTTT.

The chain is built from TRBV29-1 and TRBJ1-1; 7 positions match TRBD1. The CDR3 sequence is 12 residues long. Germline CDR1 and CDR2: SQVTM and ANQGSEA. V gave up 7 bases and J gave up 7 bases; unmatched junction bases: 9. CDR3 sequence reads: CSGGGTAFEAFF. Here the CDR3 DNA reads TGCAGCGGAGGCGGGACAGCGTTTGAAGCTTTCTTT. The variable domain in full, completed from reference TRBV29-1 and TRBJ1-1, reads SAVISQKPSRDICQRGTSLTIQCQVDSQVTMMFWYRQQPGQSLTLIATANQGSEATYESGFVIDKFPISRPNLTFSTLTVSNMSPEDSSIYLCSGGGTAFEAFFGQGTRLTVV.

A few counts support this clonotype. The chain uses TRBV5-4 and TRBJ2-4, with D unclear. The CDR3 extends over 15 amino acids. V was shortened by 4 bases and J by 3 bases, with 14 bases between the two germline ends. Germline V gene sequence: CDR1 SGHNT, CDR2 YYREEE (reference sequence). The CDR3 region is CASSPDSLGKNIQYF. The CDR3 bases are TGTGCCAGCAGCCCCGACTCCCTAGGCAAAAACATTCAGTACTTC.

CDR3 nucleotide sequence: TGTGCCAGCAGTTTATTACCTAGCGGTACCTACGAGCAGTACTTC. Translated, it gives CASSLLPSGTYEQYF. The V gene is TRBV27, the J gene TRBJ2-7; 7 nucleotides agree with TRBD2. V shed 1 base, J shed 2 bases, and the junction held 5 bases outside the gene matches. Germline values: CDR1 MNHEY, CDR2 SMNVEV (reference sequence). This CDR3 region has 15 residues.

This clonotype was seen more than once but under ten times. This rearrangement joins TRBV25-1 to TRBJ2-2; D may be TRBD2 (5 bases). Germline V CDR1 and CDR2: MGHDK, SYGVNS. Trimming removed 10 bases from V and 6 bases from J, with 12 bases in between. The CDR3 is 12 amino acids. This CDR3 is CATTSGPGELFF. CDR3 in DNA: TGTGCCACTACGAGCGGTCCCGGGGAGCTGTTTTTT.

The DNA of the CDR3 is TGTGCCAGCAGTGAGGCCGGGCTGGAATACGAGCAGTACTTC. Translation: CASSEAGLEYEQYF. This chain joins TRBV25-1 and TRBJ2-7, with D uncertain. V was clipped by 3 bases and J by 4 bases, with 13 bases between them. Germline V gene sequence: CDR1 MGHDK, CDR2 SYGVNS. This CDR3 contains 14 residues.

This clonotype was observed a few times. CDR3 in DNA: TGTGCCAGCAGCTACCCTCCGGGACAGTCGTGGCAGTTAAAAAAAGAGACCCAGTACTTC. As protein: CASSYPPGQSWQLKKETQYF. V gene TRBV11-1 combines with J gene TRBJ2-5; 7 positions match TRBD1. The germline V gene encodes CDR1 SGHAT and CDR2 FQDESV (reference sequence). Trimming at V came to 4 bases and at J to 3 bases, leaving 23 bases not matched to a gene. The CDR3 is 20 residues long.

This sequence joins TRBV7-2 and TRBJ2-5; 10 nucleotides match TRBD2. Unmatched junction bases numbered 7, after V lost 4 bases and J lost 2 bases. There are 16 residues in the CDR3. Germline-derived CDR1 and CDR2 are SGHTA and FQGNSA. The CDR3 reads CASSWLGLAAQETQYF. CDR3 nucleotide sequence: TGTGCCAGCAGCTGGCTAGGACTAGCGGCACAAGAGACCCAGTACTTC.

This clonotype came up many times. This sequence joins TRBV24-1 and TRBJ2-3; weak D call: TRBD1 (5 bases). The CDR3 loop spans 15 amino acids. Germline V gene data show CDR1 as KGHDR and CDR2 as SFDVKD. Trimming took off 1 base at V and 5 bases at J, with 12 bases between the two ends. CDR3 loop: CATSDLVAGKDTQYF. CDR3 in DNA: TGTGCCACCAGTGATTTAGTGGCAGGGAAAGATACGCAGTATTTT.

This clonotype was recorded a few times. CDR3 in amino acids: CASSLPGGVPNEQYF. The CDR3 nucleotides are TGTGCCAGCAGCCTACCTGGGGGGGTCCCCAACGAGCAGTACTTC. V is TRBV25-1 and J is TRBJ2-7; 7 nucleotides match TRBD2. The CDR3 loop spans 15 amino acids. J gave up 5 bases and V 6 bases, and 13 bases lay outside the gene matches. In germline, CDR1 is MGHDK, CDR2 SYGVNS.